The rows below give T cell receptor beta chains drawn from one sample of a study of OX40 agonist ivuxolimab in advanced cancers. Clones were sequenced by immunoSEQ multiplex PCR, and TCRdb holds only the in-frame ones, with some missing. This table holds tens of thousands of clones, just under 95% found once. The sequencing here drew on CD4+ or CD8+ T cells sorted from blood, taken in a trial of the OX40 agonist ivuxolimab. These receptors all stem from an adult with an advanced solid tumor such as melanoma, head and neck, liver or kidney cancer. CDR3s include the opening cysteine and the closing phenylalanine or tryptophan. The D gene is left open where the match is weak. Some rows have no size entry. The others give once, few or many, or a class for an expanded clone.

CDR3: CASSEGVQGRTDTQYF
DNA: TGTGCCAGCAGTGAAGGGGTACAGGGTAGGACAGATACGCAGTATTTT
D: -
size: -
V: TRBV2
J: TRBJ2-3
length: 16

CDR3: CASSLGTSGADTQYF
DNA: TGTGCCAGCAGCTTGGGGACTAGTGGTGCAGATACGCAGTATTTT
D: TRBD2
size: -
V: TRBV7-3
J: TRBJ2-3
length: 15

CDR3: CASSSRGEQYF
DNA: TGTGCCAGCAGCTCGAGGGGCGAGCAGTACTTC
D: -
size: once
V: TRBV7-2
J: TRBJ2-7
length: 11

CDR3: CASSLGRPGYTGELFF
DNA: TGTGCCAGCAGCTTAGGGCGTCCAGGGTACACCGGGGAGCTGTTTTTT
D: -
size: -
V: TRBV7-6
J: TRBJ2-2
length: 16

CDR3: CASSVGQAEISGNTIYF
DNA: TGTGCCAGCAGCGTAGGGCAGGCCGAGATCTCTGGAAACACCATATATTTT
D: -
size: -
V: TRBV9
J: TRBJ1-3
length: 17

CDR3: CASSLTSAYEQYF
DNA: TGTGCCAGCAGCTTAACTAGCGCGTACGAGCAGTACTTC
D: TRBD2
size: -
V: TRBV7-6
J: TRBJ2-7
length: 13

CDR3: CASSLYGTDEQYF
DNA: TGTGCCAGCAGCTTATATGGCACCGACGAGCAGTACTTC
D: -
size: -
V: TRBV7-9
J: TRBJ2-7
length: 13

CDR3: CASSGTSGRGSYEQYF
DNA: TGTGCCAGCAGCGGGACTAGCGGGAGAGGCTCCTACGAGCAGTACTTC
D: TRBD2
size: -
V: TRBV5-4
J: TRBJ2-7
length: 16

CDR3: CASSLATYNEQFF
DNA: TGTGCCAGCAGCTTGGCGACCTACAATGAGCAGTTCTTC
D: -
size: -
V: TRBV5-8
J: TRBJ2-1
length: 13

CDR3: CASSEDREGGDTQYF
DNA: TGTGCCAGCAGTGAGGACCGGGAGGGGGGAGATACGCAGTATTTT
D: TRBD2
size: -
V: TRBV2
J: TRBJ2-3
length: 15

CDR3: CSVELGGVGTGELFF
DNA: TGCAGCGTTGAATTAGGGGGCGTCGGCACCGGGGAGCTGTTTTTT
D: TRBD1
size: -
V: TRBV29-1
J: TRBJ2-2
length: 15

CDR3: CSVIPGGEAFF
DNA: TGCAGCGTTATCCCGGGGGGCGAAGCTTTCTTT
D: -
size: -
V: TRBV29-1
J: TRBJ1-1
length: 11

CDR3: CANSGRGRYEQYF
DNA: TGTGCCAATAGCGGGAGAGGTAGGTACGAGCAGTACTTC
D: TRBD2
size: few
V: TRBV10-3
J: TRBJ2-7
length: 13

CDR3: CASSLSPSGQEEQFF
DNA: TGTGCCAGCAGTTTATCGCCTAGCGGGCAGGAGGAGCAGTTCTTC
D: TRBD2
size: -
V: TRBV27
J: TRBJ2-1
length: 15

CDR3: CASSAGFGEINTDTQYF
DNA: TGTGCCAGCAGCGCGGGATTTGGAGAAATAAACACAGATACGCAGTATTTT
D: -
size: -
V: TRBV13
J: TRBJ2-3
length: 17

CDR3: CASRPPPGLNYNEQFF
DNA: TGTGCAAGTCGCCCGCCGCCGGGACTTAACTACAATGAGCAGTTCTTC
D: -
size: -
V: TRBV12-2
J: TRBJ2-1
length: 16

CDR3: CATSRAGILTLSTQYF
DNA: TGTGCCACCAGCAGGGCCGGGATTCTGACCCTTTCTACGCAGTATTTT
D: -
size: -
V: TRBV15
J: TRBJ2-3
length: 16

CDR3: CASTDDREDYEQYF
DNA: TGCGCCAGCACCGACGACAGGGAGGATTACGAGCAGTACTTC
D: -
size: -
V: TRBV10-2
J: TRBJ2-7
length: 14

CDR3: CASGLVGTSDEQFF
DNA: TGTGCTAGTGGTTTGGTAGGGACTAGCGATGAGCAGTTCTTC
D: TRBD2
size: -
V: TRBV12-5
J: TRBJ2-1
length: 14

CDR3: CASTPYSNQPQHF
DNA: TGTGCCAGCACACCGTATAGCAATCAGCCCCAGCATTTT
D: -
size: once
V: TRBV6-5
J: TRBJ1-5
length: 13

CDR3: CSVEGGLNTEAFF
DNA: TGCAGCGTTGAAGGGGGACTGAACACTGAAGCTTTCTTT
D: -
size: -
V: TRBV29-1
J: TRBJ1-1
length: 13

CDR3: CASSWGGISSSGGNTGELFF
DNA: TGTGCCAGTAGTTGGGGGGGTATTTCCTCTAGCGGAGGAAACACCGGGGAGCTGTTTTTT
D: TRBD2
size: -
V: TRBV19
J: TRBJ2-2
length: 20

CDR3: CASSIGRRRNTEAFF
DNA: TGTGCCAGTAGTATAGGCAGGAGGAGGAACACTGAAGCTTTCTTT
D: -
size: -
V: TRBV19
J: TRBJ1-1
length: 15

CDR3: CASRLTGNWENEQFF
DNA: TGTGCCAGCAGATTAACAGGGAATTGGGAAAATGAGCAGTTCTTC
D: -
size: -
V: TRBV6-5
J: TRBJ2-1
length: 15

CDR3: CASSNRRSYEQYF
DNA: TGTGCCAGCAGCAACCGGCGCTCCTACGAGCAGTACTTC
D: -
size: -
V: TRBV7-9
J: TRBJ2-7
length: 13

CDR3: CASSQEIPGQHFQETQYF
DNA: TGCGCCAGCAGCCAAGAAATTCCAGGACAGCACTTCCAAGAGACCCAGTACTTC
D: -
size: once
V: TRBV4-3
J: TRBJ2-5
length: 18

CDR3: CASSQSGGTSGNTIYF
DNA: TGTGCCAGCAGCCAATCAGGGGGGACCTCTGGAAACACCATATATTTT
D: -
size: -
V: TRBV16
J: TRBJ1-3
length: 16

CDR3: CSVAGTSGVSSYNEQFF
DNA: TGCAGCGTTGCCGGGACTAGCGGAGTTAGCTCCTACAATGAGCAGTTCTTC
D: TRBD2
size: -
V: TRBV29-1
J: TRBJ2-1
length: 17

CDR3: CAWNQRGRTDTQYF
DNA: TGTGCCTGGAACCAGCGGGGACGCACAGATACGCAGTATTTT
D: TRBD2
size: -
V: TRBV30
J: TRBJ2-3
length: 14

CDR3: CASSQDIAEKQFF
DNA: TGTGCCAGCAGCCAAGATATCGCTGAGAAGCAGTTCTTC
D: -
size: -
V: TRBV4-2
J: TRBJ2-1
length: 13

CDR3: CASSPGTDVTEAFF
DNA: TGTGCCAGTAGTCCTGGGACAGACGTAACTGAAGCTTTCTTT
D: TRBD1
size: -
V: TRBV19
J: TRBJ1-1
length: 14

CDR3: CASSLGGFQETQYF
DNA: TGTGCTAGCAGCTTAGGAGGATTTCAGGAGACCCAGTACTTC
D: -
size: -
V: TRBV7-7
J: TRBJ2-5
length: 14

CDR3: CASSSQLGYYAGELFF
DNA: TGTGCCAGCAGCTCCCAATTAGGTTACTACGCCGGGGAGCTGTTTTTT
D: -
size: -
V: TRBV13
J: TRBJ2-2
length: 16

CDR3: CASSPGKGYNQPQHF
DNA: TGTGCCAGCAGCCCGGGGAAGGGTTACAATCAGCCCCAGCATTTT
D: -
size: -
V: TRBV5-4
J: TRBJ1-5
length: 15

CDR3: CASSVVGGNTEAFF
DNA: TGTGCCAGCAGCGTAGTGGGGGGGAACACTGAAGCTTTCTTT
D: -
size: -
V: TRBV9
J: TRBJ1-1
length: 14

CDR3: CAWSAGAGANVLTF
DNA: TGTGCCTGGAGCGCAGGGGCCGGGGCCAACGTCCTGACTTTC
D: -
size: -
V: TRBV30
J: TRBJ2-6
length: 14

CDR3: CATSYYSGGPTDTQYF
DNA: TGTGCCACCAGCTACTACTCAGGGGGGCCCACAGATACGCAGTATTTT
D: -
size: -
V: TRBV15
J: TRBJ2-3
length: 16

CDR3: CASSVGLRGGLSYNEQFF
DNA: TGTGCCAGCAGCGTCGGCCTCAGGGGGGGCCTCTCCTACAATGAGCAGTTCTTC
D: -
size: once
V: TRBV9
J: TRBJ2-1
length: 18

CDR3: CATSTGDYGYTF
DNA: TGTGCCACCTCGACTGGGGACTATGGCTACACCTTC
D: -
size: -
V: TRBV2
J: TRBJ1-2
length: 12

CDR3: CASSHTSGSTNEQFF
DNA: TGTGCCAGCAGCCATACTAGCGGGAGTACGAATGAGCAGTTCTTC
D: TRBD2
size: few
V: TRBV14
J: TRBJ2-1
length: 15

CDR3: CASSLNQGRATNEKLFF
DNA: TGTGCCAGCAGCTTAAATCAGGGGAGGGCAACTAATGAAAAACTGTTTTTT
D: -
size: -
V: TRBV5-5
J: TRBJ1-4
length: 17

CDR3: CASSYGGTGSNQPQHF
DNA: TGTGCCAGCAGTTACGGCGGGACAGGGAGTAATCAGCCCCAGCATTTT
D: TRBD1
size: -
V: TRBV6-6
J: TRBJ1-5
length: 16

CDR3: CASSSPADRIQETQYF
DNA: TGTGCCAGCAGCTCCCCGGCCGACAGAATTCAAGAGACCCAGTACTTC
D: -
size: -
V: TRBV7-9
J: TRBJ2-5
length: 16

CDR3: CASSYSASYEQYF
DNA: TGTGCCAGCAGTTACTCGGCATCCTACGAGCAGTACTTC
D: -
size: few
V: TRBV6-6
J: TRBJ2-7
length: 13

CDR3: CASSQELDQEQYF
DNA: TGTGCCAGCAGCCAAGAGCTAGATCAGGAGCAGTACTTC
D: -
size: -
V: TRBV4-2
J: TRBJ2-7
length: 13

CDR3: CASSLDRGQNTEAFF
DNA: TGTGCCAGCAGCTTGGATAGGGGCCAAAACACTGAAGCTTTCTTT
D: -
size: -
V: TRBV5-6
J: TRBJ1-1
length: 15

CDR3: CASSSLTGATGELFF
DNA: TGTGCCAGCAGCTCTCTGACAGGGGCGACCGGGGAGCTGTTTTTT
D: TRBD1
size: -
V: TRBV11-2
J: TRBJ2-2
length: 15

CDR3: CAWRSGTGGYEQYF
DNA: TGTGCCTGGAGGAGTGGGACAGGGGGCTACGAGCAGTACTTC
D: TRBD1
size: -
V: TRBV30
J: TRBJ2-7
length: 14

CDR3: CASKGYWNEQFF
DNA: TGTGCCAGCAAGGGGTACTGGAATGAGCAGTTCTTC
D: -
size: -
V: TRBV25-1
J: TRBJ2-1
length: 12

CDR3: CAISESGETYEQYF
DNA: TGTGCCATCAGTGAGTCGGGGGAGACCTACGAGCAGTACTTC
D: -
size: -
V: TRBV10-3
J: TRBJ2-7
length: 14

CDR3: CASSLAGALNTEAFF
DNA: TGTGCCAGCAGCTTAGCAGGGGCCCTGAACACTGAAGCTTTCTTT
D: -
size: -
V: TRBV7-9
J: TRBJ1-1
length: 15

CDR3: CASSQNLNSGYEQYF
DNA: TGTGCCAGCAGTCAAAATCTTAATAGCGGCTACGAGCAGTACTTC
D: -
size: -
V: TRBV4-2
J: TRBJ2-7
length: 15

CDR3: CASSLAQGREQYF
DNA: TGCGCCAGCAGCTTGGCCCAGGGCCGCGAGCAGTACTTC
D: -
size: -
V: TRBV5-1
J: TRBJ2-7
length: 13